The sequence of this T cell receptor (beta chain) was determined in a study of cytomegalovirus exposure and HLA in healthy donors. Study-level results: In an earlier analysis, about 90% or about 30%: the productive usage of most TCR beta V segments. It was 150 to 200 TCR beta chains that were listed as cytomegalovirus-associated.

Each donor's status was that of a healthy bone marrow donor. V was pared by 0 bases and J by 3 bases, with 4 bases of the junction left unmatched. The V gene's germline CDR1 is SGHDN and CDR2 FVKESK. The CDR3 has 15 residues. In regard to this clone: Its antigen is unidentified.

PCR involved 60 Vbeta and 13 Jbeta primers. Only in-frame clones appear in the TCRdb table, and some are missing; sequencing was by immunoSEQ multiplex PCR. The sample shows over 110,000 clones, approximately 84% of them seen only once. The sequencing input was PBMCs. The chain has TRBV14 and TRBJ2-5; 7 bases are shared with TRBD2. The receptor's source is a woman aged 55-70 years in good health and CMV-seropositive. Written as DNA, the CDR3 is TGTGCCAGCAGCCAAGACCGGACTAGTGAAGAGACCCAGTACTTC. Protein: CASSQDRTSEETQYF.